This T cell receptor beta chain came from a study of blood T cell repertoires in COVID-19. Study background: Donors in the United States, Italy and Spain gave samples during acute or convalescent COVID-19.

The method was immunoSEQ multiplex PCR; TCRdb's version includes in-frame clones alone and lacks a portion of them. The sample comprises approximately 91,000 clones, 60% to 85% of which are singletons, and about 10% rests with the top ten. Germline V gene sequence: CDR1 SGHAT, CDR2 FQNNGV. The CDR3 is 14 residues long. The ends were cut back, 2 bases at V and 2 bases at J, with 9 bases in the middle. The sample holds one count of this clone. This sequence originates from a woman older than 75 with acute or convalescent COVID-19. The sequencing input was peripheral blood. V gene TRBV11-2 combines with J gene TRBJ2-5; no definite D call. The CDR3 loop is CASSLNRVQETQYF. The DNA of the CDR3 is TGTGCCAGCAGCTTAAACAGAGTGCAAGAGACCCAGTACTTC.